The T cell receptor beta chain described here comes from a study of PD-1 blockade in mismatch repair-deficient tumors. In the study overall: Enrolled 2013-2016, patients had progressing, pretreated mismatch repair-deficient cancers of about a dozen types. Study findings and constraints: Tumor-resident clones, often absent from pretreatment blood, expanded after pembrolizumab and then contracted.

CDR1 and CDR2 from the germline V gene are ENHRY and SYGVKD. Between the trimmed V and J ends, which lost 0 bases and 0 bases, there was a span of 20 bases. This CDR3 comprises 19 residues. The table came from immunoSEQ multiplex PCR; TCRdb's copy has only in-frame clones and leaves some out. The data show approximately 79,000 clones, 65% to 85% seen once. For this clone: Antigen: not known.

The source is an adult with mismatch repair-deficient cancer. This rearrangement joins TRBV10-3 to TRBJ2-5; D could derive from TRBD1 or TRBD2 (5 bases each). The material sequenced was peripheral blood, taken 44 weeks after starting pembrolizumab. In DNA, the CDR3 is TGTGCCATCAGTGAGTCGAGCCTACAGAGGGGAATGTACCAAGAGACCCAGTACTTC. Translation: CAISESSLQRGMYQETQYF.